This entry is about one T cell receptor beta chain. Its antigen is unidentified. V gave up 1 base and J gave up 5 bases; unmatched junction bases: 2. CDR1 is LNHNV, CDR2 YYDKDF, per germline (reference sequence). The CDR3 loop spans 15 amino acids. Only in-frame clones appear in the TCRdb table, and some are missing; sequencing was by immunoSEQ multiplex PCR. The data hold 140,000 to 150,000 clones, with roughly 93% observed a single time. These data are taken from a study of T cell responses to AZD1222 COVID-19 vaccine. Study findings and constraints: Without day 14 samples, only post-peak T cell repertoires were studied.

V usage is TRBV15 and J usage is TRBJ1-4; 9 bases are a match to TRBD1. The material was peripheral blood, obtained 28 days after the second AZD1222 dose. The sequence came from an adult who received the AZD1222 COVID-19 vaccine. CDR3 sequence reads: CATSRGGTGNEKLFF. DNA for the CDR3: TGTGCCACCAGCAGAGGGGGGACAGGGAATGAAAAACTGTTTTTT.